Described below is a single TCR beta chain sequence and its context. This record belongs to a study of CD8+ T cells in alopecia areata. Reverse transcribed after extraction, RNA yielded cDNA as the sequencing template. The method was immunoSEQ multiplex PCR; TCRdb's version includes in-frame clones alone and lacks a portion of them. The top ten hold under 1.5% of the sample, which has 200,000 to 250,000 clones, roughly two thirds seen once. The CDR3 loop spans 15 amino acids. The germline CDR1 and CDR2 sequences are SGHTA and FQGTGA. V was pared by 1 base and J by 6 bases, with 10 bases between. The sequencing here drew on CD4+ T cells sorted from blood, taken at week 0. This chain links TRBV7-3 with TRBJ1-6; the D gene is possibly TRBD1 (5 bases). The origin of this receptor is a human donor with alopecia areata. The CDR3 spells CASSLIPGRNSPLHF. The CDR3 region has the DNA TGTGCCAGCAGCTTAATTCCGGGACGTAATTCACCCCTCCACTTT.